This entry lists 17 T cell receptor beta chains sequenced from one sample in a study of OX40 agonist ivuxolimab in advanced cancers. Sequencing was performed with immunoSEQ multiplex PCR; in TCRdb, only in-frame clones are kept and a portion is missing. The sample shows 65,000 to 95,000 clones, 80% to 90% of them seen only once. Sequencing was performed on CD4+ or CD8+ T cells sorted from blood, taken in a trial of the OX40 agonist ivuxolimab. The source is an adult with an advanced solid tumor such as melanoma, head and neck, liver or kidney cancer.

V gene TRBV6-6 combines with J gene TRBJ2-3; perhaps TRBD2 as D (6 bases). CDR1 and CDR2 from the germline V gene are MNHNY and SVGAGI (reference sequence). Trimming stripped 4 bases from V and 1 base from J, with 12 bases between. The CDR3 totals 15 residues. CDR3 in DNA: TGTGCCAGCAGTTCGTTCAGGGAGGGCACAGATACGCAGTATTTT. Its translation is CASSSFREGTDTQYF.

V gene TRBV9 combines with J gene TRBJ2-3; unclear D gene. The CDR3 extends over 14 amino acids. Germline assignment: CDR1 SGDLS and CDR2 YYNGEE. Trimming took off 3 bases at V and 0 bases at J, with 8 bases between the two ends. CDR3 DNA: TGTGCCAGCAGCGCGGAGATCAGCACAGATACGCAGTATTTT. It is translated as CASSAEISTDTQYF.

In this sample, this clone turned up a few times. This chain uses TRBV11-1 with TRBJ2-1; 8 positions agree with TRBD2. Germline CDR1 reads SGHAT; CDR2 reads FQDESV (reference sequence). The CDR3 contains 18 residues. With V trimmed by 3 bases and J by 3 bases, 13 bases remained unmatched. The CDR3 reads CASSFIRGRRGGYNEQFF. CDR3 DNA sequence: TGTGCCAGCAGCTTCATACGAGGGCGACGGGGGGGCTACAATGAGCAGTTCTTC. Looking up the rest from reference TRBV11-1 and TRBJ2-1 gives the full variable domain: EAEVAQSPRYKITEKSQAVAFWCDPISGHATLYWYRQILGQGPELLVQFQDESVVDDSQLPKDRFSAERLKGVDSTLKIQPAELGDSAMYLCASSFIRGRRGGYNEQFFGPGTRLTVL.

The chain links TRBV13 to TRBJ2-3, with 9 bases identical to TRBD2. Germline-derived CDR1 and CDR2 are PRHDT and FYEKMQ (reference sequence). The CDR3 totals 15 residues. The trim removed 4 bases at V and 4 bases at J, leaving 6 bases unmatched. In nucleotides, the CDR3 is TGTGCCAGCAGCTCGCCGGGACTAGCCTCAGATACGCAGTATTTT. Its protein product is CASSSPGLASDTQYF.

The chain joins TRBV29-1 to TRBJ1-1; 11 bases are shared with TRBD1. The germline V gene has CDR1 SQVTM and CDR2 ANQGSEA. Trimming removed 7 bases from V and 5 bases from J; junction bases left unmatched: 3. This CDR3 comprises 12 residues. The CDR3 spells CSAGQGATEAFF. CDR3 bases: TGCAGCGCCGGACAGGGGGCGACTGAAGCTTTCTTT.

This chain connects TRBV5-1 to TRBJ1-2; D unclear. Per germline, CDR1 SGHRS and CDR2 YFSETQ. With 2 bases removed from V and 4 bases from J, the gap between germline ends came to 12 bases. CDR3 length: 14 amino acids. The CDR3 is CASSLNSLPYGYTF. CDR3 coding DNA: TGCGCCAGCAGCTTAAATTCACTTCCCTATGGCTACACCTTC.

V usage is TRBV5-1 and J usage is TRBJ1-1; D is unclear. The CDR3 contains 14 residues. The germline V gene encodes CDR1 SGHRS and CDR2 YFSETQ. Trimming removed 4 bases from V and 1 base from J, with 11 bases in between. This CDR3 is CASSLEIRNTEAFF. The CDR3 nucleotides are TGCGCCAGCAGCCTAGAAATTAGGAACACTGAAGCTTTCTTT.

The rearrangement links TRBV19 to TRBJ2-7; perhaps TRBD1 as D (5 bases). Germline V gene data show CDR1 as LNHDA and CDR2 as SQIVND (reference sequence). CDR3 length equals 14 residues. V shed 6 bases and J shed 0 bases, with 12 bases lying between them. CDR3 amino acids: CASSVSGPSYEQYF. The CDR3 nucleotides are TGTGCCAGTAGCGTTTCAGGGCCCTCCTACGAGCAGTACTTC.

V usage is TRBV27 and J usage is TRBJ1-6; D unresolved. Trimming shortened V by 3 bases and J by 6 bases, and 9 bases separated the two germline ends. CDR3 size: 14 residues. Germline V gene data show CDR1 as MNHEY and CDR2 as SMNVEV (reference sequence). This CDR3 is CASSFRQLNSPLHF. The CDR3 DNA is TGTGCCAGCAGTTTTCGCCAGCTTAATTCACCCCTCCACTTT.

CDR3 nucleotide sequence: TGTGCCAGTACCGCTGCGGCGTACTATGGCTACACCTTC. It is translated as CASTAAAYYGYTF. The genes are TRBV19 and TRBJ1-2; D call uncertain. The V gene's germline CDR1 is LNHDA and CDR2 SQIVND (reference sequence). The CDR3 extends over 13 amino acids. The germline V and J ends were trimmed by 7 bases and 3 bases, with 12 bases remaining between them.

The DNA of the CDR3 is TGTGCCAGCAACCCGGGAGGGGACAACGAGCAGTACTTC. Amino acid sequence: CASNPGGDNEQYF. The genes are TRBV6-1 and TRBJ2-7, with 8 bases matching TRBD2. Germline values: CDR1 MNHNS, CDR2 SASEGT. The J segment lost 5 bases and the V segment lost 7 bases, leaving 7 bases of the junction unmatched. The CDR3 sequence is 13 residues long.

This chain links TRBV9 with TRBJ2-7; TRBD2 aligns across 9 bases. The CDR3 runs to 18 residues. V was clipped by 4 bases and J by 4 bases; unmatched bases: 18. CDR1 SGDLS and CDR2 YYNGEE come from the germline V gene. The CDR3 sequence: CASSSKTEGSGGLYEQYF. As DNA, the CDR3 is TGTGCCAGCAGCTCAAAAACCGAGGGTAGCGGGGGTTTATACGAGCAGTACTTC.

The V call is TRBV5-1, the J call TRBJ2-6; D possibly corresponds to TRBD2 (5 bases). With 1 base removed from V and 1 base from J, the gap between germline ends came to 6 bases. Germline-derived CDR1 and CDR2 are SGHRS and YFSETQ. The CDR3 totals 15 residues. The CDR3 DNA sequence: TGCGCCAGCAGCTTGACGGGATCTGGGGCCAACGTCCTGACTTTC. Its protein is CASSLTGSGANVLTF.

The chain employs TRBV2 and TRBJ2-5, with 12 bases aligning to TRBD2. This CDR3 is 15 amino acids long. After removal of 7 bases from V and 2 bases from J, the junction contained 5 bases not matched to a gene. Germline V lookup: CDR1 SNHLY, CDR2 FYNNEI. CDR3 nucleotide sequence: TGTGCCAGCATTAGACTAGCGGGAGTTCAAGAGACCCAGTACTTC. Translation gives CASIRLAGVQETQYF.

The gene calls are TRBV15 and TRBJ2-7; TRBD1 or TRBD2 may be the D gene (5 bases each). Trimming stripped 0 bases from V and 12 bases from J, with 15 bases between. This CDR3 comprises 13 residues. The germline V gene has CDR1 LNHNV and CDR2 YYDKDF (reference sequence). CDR3 coding DNA: TGTGCCACCAGCAGAGATAGGGGAGAGCGAGGGTACTTC. Its translation is CATSRDRGERGYF. The variable domain in full, completed from reference TRBV15 and TRBJ2-7, reads DAMVIQNPRYQVTQFGKPVTLSCSQTLNHNVMYWYQQKSSQAPKLLFHYYDKDFNNEADTPDNFQSRRPNTSFCFLDIRSPGLGDTAMYLCATSRDRGERGYFGPGTRLTVT.

V is TRBV27 and J is TRBJ2-4; 11 bases match TRBD2. Germline-derived CDR1 and CDR2 are MNHEY and SMNVEV (reference sequence). With 4 bases clipped from V and 5 bases from J, the junction kept 4 bases outside the gene matches. This CDR3 is built from 15 residues. In nucleotides, the CDR3 is TGTGCCAGCAGTTCAGGGACTAGCGGAGAAAACATTCAGTACTTC. It encodes CASSSGTSGENIQYF.

This clone has just one count. The J gene is TRBJ2-7, the V gene TRBV5-1; D remains unclear. From germline, CDR1 is SGHRS and CDR2 YFSETQ. Deletions cut 0 bases from V and 2 bases from J, with 12 bases between. This CDR3 is 15 amino acids long. The CDR3 reads CASSLAATNAYEQYF. In DNA, the CDR3 is TGCGCCAGCAGCTTGGCGGCGACCAACGCCTACGAGCAGTACTTC.